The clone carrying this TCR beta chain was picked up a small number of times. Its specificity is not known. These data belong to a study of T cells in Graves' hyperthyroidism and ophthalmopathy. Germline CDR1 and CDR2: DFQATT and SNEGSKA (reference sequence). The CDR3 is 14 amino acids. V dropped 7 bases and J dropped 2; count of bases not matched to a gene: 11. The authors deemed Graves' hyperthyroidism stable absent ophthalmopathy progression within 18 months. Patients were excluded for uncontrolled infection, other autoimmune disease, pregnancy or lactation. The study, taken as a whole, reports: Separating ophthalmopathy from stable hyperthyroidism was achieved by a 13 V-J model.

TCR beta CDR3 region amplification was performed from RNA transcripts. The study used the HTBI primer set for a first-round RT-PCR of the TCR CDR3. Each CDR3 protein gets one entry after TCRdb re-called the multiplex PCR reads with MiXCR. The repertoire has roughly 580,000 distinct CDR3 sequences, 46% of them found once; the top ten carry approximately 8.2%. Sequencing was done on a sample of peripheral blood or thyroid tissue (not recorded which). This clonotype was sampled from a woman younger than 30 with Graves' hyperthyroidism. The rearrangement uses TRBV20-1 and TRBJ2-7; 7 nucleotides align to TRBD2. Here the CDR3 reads CSVDRTSAAYEQYF. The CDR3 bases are TGCAGTGTTGATAGGACTAGTGCCGCCTACGAGCAGTACTTC.